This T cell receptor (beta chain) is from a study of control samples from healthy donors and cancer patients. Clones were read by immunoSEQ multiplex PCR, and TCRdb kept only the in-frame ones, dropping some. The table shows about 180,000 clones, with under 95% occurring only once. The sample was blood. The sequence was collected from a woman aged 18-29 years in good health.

The CDR3 is CASSVEGQGFLPQYF. The CDR3 nucleotides read TGTGCCAGCAGCGTAGAGGGACAGGGGTTTTTGCCCCAGTACTTC. This chain links TRBV7-2 with TRBJ2-5, with 10 nucleotides matching TRBD1. With 5 bases clipped from V and 9 bases from J, the junction kept 12 bases outside the gene matches. Germline CDR1 reads SGHTA; CDR2 reads FQGNSA. The CDR3 has 15 amino acids.